The clone carrying this TCR beta chain was detected a few times. The target antigen is unknown. This record comes from a study of CD8 T cells in ankylosing spondylitis. Whole-study results and caveats: Disease-associated clonotypes exhibited CD8+ identity and were relatively infrequent in peripheral blood. Disease-linked clones were reportedly significantly enriched in matched ankylosing spondylitis synovial fluid. Within ankylosing spondylitis blood, a TCR beta motif made up of eight highly homologous variants appeared to be characteristic.

Between the trimmed V and J ends, which lost 3 bases and 8 bases, there was a span of 7 bases. The CDR3 has 11 residues. CDR1 and CDR2 (germline): MNHNS, SASEGT. From the 5' RACE reads, TCRdb called clonotypes with MiXCR, one entry per CDR3 protein. The sample has 200,000 to 250,000 distinct CDR3 sequences, around 6.6% seen once. The sequence was obtained from a male donor with ankylosing spondylitis. Sequencing used blood, either unsorted or a sorted T cell fraction (not recorded which). The rearrangement links TRBV6-1 to TRBJ1-1; D is unresolved. CDR3 protein: CASSDGMEAFF. CDR3 in DNA: TGTGCCAGCAGTGATGGGATGGAAGCTTTCTTT.